This T cell receptor (beta chain) was sequenced during a study of T cells in localized non-small cell lung cancer. Regarding the study as a whole: Uninvolved adjacent lung showed the highest T cell clonality, exceeding tumor. In the blood, greater T cell density corresponded to longer overall survival. Heterogeneity is still possible, as just one tumor region was sequenced.

Notes on this clone: Its antigen is undetermined.

Here immunoSEQ multiplex PCR was the method, and the copy in TCRdb shows in-frame clones only, minus some. The table has about 59,000 clones, roughly 92% seen once. This CDR3 region has 13 residues. CDR1 and CDR2 (germline): SGDLS, YYNGEE. Losses at the gene ends were 5 bases for V and 12 bases for J; bases not matched to a gene: 9. The sequencing here drew on peripheral blood, taken before any cancer treatment. The V and J genes are TRBV9 and TRBJ2-7; 12 positions match TRBD2. This sequence was found in a man aged 35-75 years with stage I lung adenocarcinoma. The CDR3 protein is CASRAGTSGSLYF. The CDR3 nucleotides are TGTGCCAGCAGGGCCGGGACTAGCGGGTCGCTGTACTTC.